One T cell receptor beta chain is described in this entry. The antigen is undetermined. The entry originates in a study of blood T cells in healthy people across ages. Findings of the study overall: Significant beta diversity loss was already apparent by age about 39, declining roughly linearly. Using unsorted PBMCs precluded a conclusive naive versus antigen-experienced comparison.

PCR was performed a second time for about 7 to 12 cycles using a sample-barcoded 5' primer and a J-beta primer mix. MiXCR was run by TCRdb on the 5' RACE reads, yielding one entry per CDR3 protein. This table holds about 580,000 distinct CDR3 sequences, 40% to 55% found once. CDR1 and CDR2 (germline): SQVTM, ANQGSEA. Trimming stripped 6 bases from V and 1 base from J, with 12 bases between. There are 13 residues in the CDR3. Isolation per sample recovered at least 7 million PBMCs. The TCR was taken from a man at least 80 years old in good health. Sequencing was carried out using blood. The chain joins TRBV29-1 to TRBJ2-5; D unclear. The DNA for the CDR3 is TGCAGCGTCGGGCTGGGGATCCAAGAGACCCAGTACTTC. This codes for CSVGLGIQETQYF. The variable domain in full, completed from reference TRBV29-1 and TRBJ2-5, reads SAVISQKPSRDICQRGTSLTIQCQVDSQVTMMFWYRQQPGQSLTLIATANQGSEATYESGFVIDKFPISRPNLTFSTLTVSNMSPEDSSIYLCSVGLGIQETQYFGPGTRLLVL.